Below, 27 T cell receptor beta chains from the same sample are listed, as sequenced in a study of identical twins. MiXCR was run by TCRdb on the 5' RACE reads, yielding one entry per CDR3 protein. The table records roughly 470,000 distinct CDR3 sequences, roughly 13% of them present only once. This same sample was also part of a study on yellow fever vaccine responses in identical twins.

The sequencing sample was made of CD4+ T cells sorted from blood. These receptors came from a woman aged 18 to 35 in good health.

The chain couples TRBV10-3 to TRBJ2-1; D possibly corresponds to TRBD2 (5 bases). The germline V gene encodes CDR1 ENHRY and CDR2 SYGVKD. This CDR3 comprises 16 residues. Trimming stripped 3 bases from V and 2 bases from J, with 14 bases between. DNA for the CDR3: TGTGCCATCAGTGATTCTGGGAGTAAGGCCTACAATGAGCAGTTCTTC. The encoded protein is CAISDSGSKAYNEQFF.

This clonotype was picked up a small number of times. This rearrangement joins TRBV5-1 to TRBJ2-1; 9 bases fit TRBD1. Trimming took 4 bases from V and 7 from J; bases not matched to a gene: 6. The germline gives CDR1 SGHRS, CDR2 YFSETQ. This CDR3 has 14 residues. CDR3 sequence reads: CASSTSGQGNEQFF. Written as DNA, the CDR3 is TGCGCCAGCAGCACCTCGGGACAGGGTAATGAGCAGTTCTTC.

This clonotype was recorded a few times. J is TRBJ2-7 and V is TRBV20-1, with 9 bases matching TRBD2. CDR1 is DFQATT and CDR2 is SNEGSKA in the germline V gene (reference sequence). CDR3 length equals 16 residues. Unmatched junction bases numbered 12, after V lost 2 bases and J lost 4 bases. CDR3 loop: CSARIRGSGSFYEQYF. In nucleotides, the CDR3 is TGCAGTGCTAGAATCAGGGGTAGCGGGAGTTTTTACGAGCAGTACTTC.

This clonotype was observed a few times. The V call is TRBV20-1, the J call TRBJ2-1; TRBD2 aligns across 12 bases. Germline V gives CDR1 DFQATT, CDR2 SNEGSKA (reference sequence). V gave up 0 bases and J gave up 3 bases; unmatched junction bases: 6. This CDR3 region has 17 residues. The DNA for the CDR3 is TGCAGTGCTAGAGATCTGACTAGCGGGAGAATCTACAATGAGCAGTTCTTC. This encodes CSARDLTSGRIYNEQFF.

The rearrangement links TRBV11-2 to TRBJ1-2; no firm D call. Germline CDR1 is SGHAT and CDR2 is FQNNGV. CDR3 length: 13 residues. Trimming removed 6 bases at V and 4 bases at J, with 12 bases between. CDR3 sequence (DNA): TGTGCCAGCAGTCCAGATTTGGGCTATGGCTACACCTTC. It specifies CASSPDLGYGYTF.

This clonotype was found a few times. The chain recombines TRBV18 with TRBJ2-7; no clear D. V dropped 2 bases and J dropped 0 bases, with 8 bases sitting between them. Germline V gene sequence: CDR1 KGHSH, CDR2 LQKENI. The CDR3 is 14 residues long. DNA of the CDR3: TGTGCCAGCTCACCAGAGATTAGCTCCTACGAGCAGTACTTC. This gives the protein CASSPEISSYEQYF.

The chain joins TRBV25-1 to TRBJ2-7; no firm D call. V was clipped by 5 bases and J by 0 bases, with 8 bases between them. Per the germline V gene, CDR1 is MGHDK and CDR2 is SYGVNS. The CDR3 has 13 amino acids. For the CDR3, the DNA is TGTGCCAGCAGTCGTCTCTTCTCCTACGAGCAGTACTTC. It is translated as CASSRLFSYEQYF.

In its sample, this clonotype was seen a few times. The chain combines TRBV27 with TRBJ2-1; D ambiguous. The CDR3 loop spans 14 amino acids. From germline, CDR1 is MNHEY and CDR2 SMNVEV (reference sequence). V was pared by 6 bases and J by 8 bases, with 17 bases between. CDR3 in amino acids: CASSRPLTLDEQFF. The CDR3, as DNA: TGTGCCAGCAGCCGACCGTTAACCCTCGATGAGCAGTTCTTC.

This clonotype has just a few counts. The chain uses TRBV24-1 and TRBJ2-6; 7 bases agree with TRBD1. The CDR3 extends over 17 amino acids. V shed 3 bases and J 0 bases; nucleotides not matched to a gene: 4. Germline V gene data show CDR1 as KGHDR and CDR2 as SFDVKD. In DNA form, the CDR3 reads TGTGCCACCAGTGATCGAGCAGGGGGCTCTGGGGCCAACGTCCTGACTTTC. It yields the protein CATSDRAGGSGANVLTF.

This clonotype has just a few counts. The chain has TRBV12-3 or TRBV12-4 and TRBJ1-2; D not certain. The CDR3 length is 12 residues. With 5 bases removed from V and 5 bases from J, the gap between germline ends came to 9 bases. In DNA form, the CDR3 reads TGTGCCAGCAGTCAACGATCTTATGGCTACACCTTC. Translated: CASSQRSYGYTF.

The chain's CDR3 is CASSYSGVSGELFF. CDR3 sequence (DNA): TGTGCCAGCAGTTACTCCGGGGTATCCGGGGAGCTGTTTTTT. The genes are TRBV6-5 and TRBJ2-2; D is possibly TRBD2 (5 bases). This CDR3 is 14 amino acids long. Per germline, CDR1 MNHEY and CDR2 SVGAGI. The V end lost 0 bases, the J end lost 6 bases, and 8 bases lay between the germline ends.

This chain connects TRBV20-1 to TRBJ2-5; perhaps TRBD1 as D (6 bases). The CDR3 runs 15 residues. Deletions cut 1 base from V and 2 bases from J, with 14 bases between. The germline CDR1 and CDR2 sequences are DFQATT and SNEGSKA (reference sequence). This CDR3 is CSARVLGHRQETQYF. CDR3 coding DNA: TGCAGTGCTAGAGTTTTGGGACATAGACAAGAGACCCAGTACTTC.

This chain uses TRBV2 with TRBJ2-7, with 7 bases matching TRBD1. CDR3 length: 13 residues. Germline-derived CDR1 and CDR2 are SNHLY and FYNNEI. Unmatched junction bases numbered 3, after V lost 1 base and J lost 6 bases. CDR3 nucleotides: TGTGCCAGCAGTGAAGATAACAGGGGCGAGCAGTACTTC. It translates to CASSEDNRGEQYF.

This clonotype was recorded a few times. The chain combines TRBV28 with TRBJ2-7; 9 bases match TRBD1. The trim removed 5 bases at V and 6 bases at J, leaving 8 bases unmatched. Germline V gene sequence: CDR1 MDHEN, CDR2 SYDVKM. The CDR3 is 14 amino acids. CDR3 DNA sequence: TGTGCCAGCAGTCCGGGACAGGGCAGACCCGAGCAGTACTTC. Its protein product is CASSPGQGRPEQYF. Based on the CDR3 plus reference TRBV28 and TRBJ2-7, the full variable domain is DVKVTQSSRYLVKRTGEKVFLECVQDMDHENMFWYRQDPGLGLRLIYFSYDVKMKEKGDIPEGYSVSREKKERFSLILESASTNQTSMYLCASSPGQGRPEQYFGPGTRLTVT.

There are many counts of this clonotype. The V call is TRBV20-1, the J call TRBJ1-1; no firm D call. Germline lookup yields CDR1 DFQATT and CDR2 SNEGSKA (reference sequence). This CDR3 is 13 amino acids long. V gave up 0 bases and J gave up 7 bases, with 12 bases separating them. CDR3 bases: TGCAGTGCTAGAGATCATGGGCAGATTGAAGCTTTCTTT. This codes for CSARDHGQIEAFF.

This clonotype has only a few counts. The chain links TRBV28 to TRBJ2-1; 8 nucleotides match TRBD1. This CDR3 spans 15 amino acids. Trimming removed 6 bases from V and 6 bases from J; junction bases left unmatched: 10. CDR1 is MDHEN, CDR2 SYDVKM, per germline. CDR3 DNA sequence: TGTGCCAGCAGCCCGGTTCGGGGACAGGTCAATGAGCAGTTCTTC. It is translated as CASSPVRGQVNEQFF.

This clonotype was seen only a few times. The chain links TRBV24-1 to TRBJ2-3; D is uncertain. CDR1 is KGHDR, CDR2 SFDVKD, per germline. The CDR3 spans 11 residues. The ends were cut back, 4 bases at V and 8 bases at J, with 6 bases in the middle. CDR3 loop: CATSDSRTQYF. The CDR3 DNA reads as TGTGCCACCAGTGACAGTCGTACGCAGTATTTT.

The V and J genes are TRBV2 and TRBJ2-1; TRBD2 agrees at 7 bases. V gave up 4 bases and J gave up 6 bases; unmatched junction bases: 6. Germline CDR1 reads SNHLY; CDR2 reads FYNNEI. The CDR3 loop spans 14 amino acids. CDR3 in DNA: TGTGCCAGCAGTGGGCTAGCGGAAGTCAATGAGCAGTTCTTC. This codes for CASSGLAEVNEQFF.

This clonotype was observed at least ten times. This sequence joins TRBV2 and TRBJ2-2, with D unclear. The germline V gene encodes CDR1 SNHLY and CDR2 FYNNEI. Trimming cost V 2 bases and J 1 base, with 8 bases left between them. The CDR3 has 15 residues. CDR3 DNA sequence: TGTGCCAGCAGTGAAAACCAGCTGAACACCGGGGAGCTGTTTTTT. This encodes CASSENQLNTGELFF.

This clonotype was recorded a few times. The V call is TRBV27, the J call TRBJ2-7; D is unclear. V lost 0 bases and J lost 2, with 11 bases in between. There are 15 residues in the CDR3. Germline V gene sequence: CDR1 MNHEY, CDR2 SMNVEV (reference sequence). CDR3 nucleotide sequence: TGTGCCAGCAGTTTATCTATGGTGAAACCCTACGAGCAGTACTTC. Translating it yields CASSLSMVKPYEQYF.

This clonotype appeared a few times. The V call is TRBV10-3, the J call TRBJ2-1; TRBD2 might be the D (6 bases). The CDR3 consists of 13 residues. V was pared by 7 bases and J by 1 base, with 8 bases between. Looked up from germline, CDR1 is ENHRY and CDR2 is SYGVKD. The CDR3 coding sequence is TGTGCCATCAACGCGGGGTCCTACAATGAGCAGTTCTTC. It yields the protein CAINAGSYNEQFF.

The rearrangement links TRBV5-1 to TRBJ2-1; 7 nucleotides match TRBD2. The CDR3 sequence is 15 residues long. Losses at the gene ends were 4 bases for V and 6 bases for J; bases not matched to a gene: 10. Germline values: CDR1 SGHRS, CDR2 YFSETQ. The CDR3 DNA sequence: TGCGCCAGCAGCCCGCCGGGACTACCTACCAATGAGCAGTTCTTC. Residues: CASSPPGLPTNEQFF.

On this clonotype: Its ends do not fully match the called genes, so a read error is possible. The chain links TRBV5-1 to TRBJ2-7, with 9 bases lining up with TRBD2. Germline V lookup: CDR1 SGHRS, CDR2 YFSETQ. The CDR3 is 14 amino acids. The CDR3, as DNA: TGCGCCAGCAGCTTGGCCACTAGCGGGCTCAAGGTGCACTTC. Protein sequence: CASSLATSGLKVHF.

The CDR3 loop reads CASTPGTANSPLHF. DNA of the CDR3: TGCGCCAGCACCCCCGGGACAGCGAATTCACCCCTCCACTTT. The genes are TRBV5-1 and TRBJ1-6, with 7 bases aligning to TRBD1. The CDR3 has 14 amino acids. The germline gives CDR1 SGHRS, CDR2 YFSETQ. V gave up 6 bases and J gave up 7 bases; unmatched junction bases: 7.

CDR3 sequence (DNA): TGTGCCAGCAGCCCCCTGAGCGGGGGGGAGTTCTTC. Its protein product is CASSPLSGGEFF. This sequence joins TRBV3-1 and TRBJ2-1, with 10 bases that match TRBD2. Losses at the gene ends were 4 bases for V and 14 bases for J; bases not matched to a gene: 5. The CDR3 runs to 12 residues. Per the germline V gene, CDR1 is LGHDT and CDR2 is YNNKEL (reference sequence).

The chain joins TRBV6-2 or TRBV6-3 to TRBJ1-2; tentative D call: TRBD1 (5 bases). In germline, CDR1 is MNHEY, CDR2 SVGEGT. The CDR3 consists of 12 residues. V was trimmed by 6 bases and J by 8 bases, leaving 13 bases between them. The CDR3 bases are TGTGCCAGCAGCAACACAGGATTCGGCTACACCTTC. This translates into CASSNTGFGYTF.

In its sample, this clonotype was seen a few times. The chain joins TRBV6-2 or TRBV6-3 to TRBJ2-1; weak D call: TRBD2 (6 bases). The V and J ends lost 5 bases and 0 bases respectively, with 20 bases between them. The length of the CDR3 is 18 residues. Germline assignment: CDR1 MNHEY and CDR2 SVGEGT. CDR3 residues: CASSHPLLASSSYNEQFF. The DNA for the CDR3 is TGTGCCAGCAGTCATCCATTACTAGCCTCTAGCTCCTACAATGAGCAGTTCTTC.